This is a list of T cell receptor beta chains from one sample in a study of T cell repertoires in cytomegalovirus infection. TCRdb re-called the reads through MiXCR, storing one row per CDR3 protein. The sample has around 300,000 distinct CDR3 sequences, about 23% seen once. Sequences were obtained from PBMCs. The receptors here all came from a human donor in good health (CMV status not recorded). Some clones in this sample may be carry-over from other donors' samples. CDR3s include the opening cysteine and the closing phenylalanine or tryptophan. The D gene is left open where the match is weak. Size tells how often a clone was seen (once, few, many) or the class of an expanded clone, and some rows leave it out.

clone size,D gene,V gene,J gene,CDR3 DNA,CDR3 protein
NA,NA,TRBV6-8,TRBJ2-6,TGTGCCAGCAGTTACTCGTGGGGGGCCAACGTCCTGACTTTC,CASSYSWGANVLTF
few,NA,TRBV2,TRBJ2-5,TGTGCCAGCAAGGACCTAGGAGAGACCCAGTACTTC,CASKDLGETQYF
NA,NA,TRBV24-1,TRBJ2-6,TGTGCCACGGCGGACAGCTCTGGGGCCAACGTCCTGACTTTC,CATADSSGANVLTF
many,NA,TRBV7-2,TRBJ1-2,TGTGCCAGCAGCTCCCCAGACCGCAACTATGGCTACACCTTC,CASSSPDRNYGYTF
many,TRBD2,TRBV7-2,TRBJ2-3,TGTGCCAGCAGCTGGACTAGCGGGAGGTTCCACGGCACAGATACGCAGTATTTT,CASSWTSGRFHGTDTQYF
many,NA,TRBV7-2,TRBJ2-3,TGTGCCAGCCAGGTGTCGGGCACAGATACGCAGTATTTT,CASQVSGTDTQYF
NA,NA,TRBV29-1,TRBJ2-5,TGCAGCGTACCTGGACAGGGAGGGTCGGAGACCCAGTACTTC,CSVPGQGGSETQYF
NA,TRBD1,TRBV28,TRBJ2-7,TGTGCCAGCAGTCCCCCCGGGACAGCCGATTACGAGCAGTACTTC,CASSPPGTADYEQYF
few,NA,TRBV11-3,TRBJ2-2,TGTGCCAGCAGCTCGGGAAGACTAGTCCCCGGGGAGCTGTTTTTT,CASSSGRLVPGELFF
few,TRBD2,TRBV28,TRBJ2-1,TGTGCCAGCAGTTTAATCCGGGGGGGTTCCTACAATGAGCAGTTCTTC,CASSLIRGGSYNEQFF
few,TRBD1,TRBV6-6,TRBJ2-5,TGTGCCAGCAGTTCTGGGACAGGGGGTCGAGAGACCCAGTACTTC,CASSSGTGGRETQYF
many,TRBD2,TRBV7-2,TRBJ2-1,TGTGCCAGCAGCTTAGTCGTAGCGGGAGGGGGTGAGCAGTTCTTC,CASSLVVAGGGEQFF
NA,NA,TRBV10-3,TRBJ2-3,TGTGCCATCAGTGATGGGCAGCGCACAGATACGCAGTATTTT,CAISDGQRTDTQYF
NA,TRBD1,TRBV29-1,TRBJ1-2,TGCAGCGTTGAAGATAACAGGGGTGGCTATGGCTACACCTTC,CSVEDNRGGYGYTF
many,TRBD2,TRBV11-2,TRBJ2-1,TGTGCCAGCAGCTTACTGACTAGCGGGAGTAAAGATGAGCAGTTCTTC,CASSLLTSGSKDEQFF
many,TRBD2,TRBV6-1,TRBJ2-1,TGTGCCAGCAGTCATTCTTTACTAGCGGGGAACTACAATGAGCAGTTCTTC,CASSHSLLAGNYNEQFF
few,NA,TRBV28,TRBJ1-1,TGTGCCAGCAGTAAGGCTCGAAGCACTGAAGCTTTCTTT,CASSKARSTEAFF
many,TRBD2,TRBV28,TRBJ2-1,TGTGCCAGCAGTTTAATAGCGGGGTACAATGAGCAGTTCTTC,CASSLIAGYNEQFF
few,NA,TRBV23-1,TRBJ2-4,TGCGCCAGCAGTCTAGTTCCCCGGGGTCAGTACTTC,CASSLVPRGQYF
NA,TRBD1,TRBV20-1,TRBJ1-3,TGCAGTGCTAGAGTGGGACAGTACTCTGGAAACACCATATATTTT,CSARVGQYSGNTIYF
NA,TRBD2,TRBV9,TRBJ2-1,TGTGCCAGCAGCGTAGGGCTAGCGGGGGGGTACAATGAGCAGTTCTTC,CASSVGLAGGYNEQFF
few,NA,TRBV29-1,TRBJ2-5,TGCAGCGTTTTCCGAAGATGGCCGGAAGAGACCCAGTACTTC,CSVFRRWPEETQYF
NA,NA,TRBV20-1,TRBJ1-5,TGCAGTGCTAGGTCTCACTCCAGGGTAGGCAATCAGCCCCAGCATTTT,CSARSHSRVGNQPQHF
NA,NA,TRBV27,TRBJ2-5,TGTGCCAGCAGTTTCGGGCAGGGGGGCGCAGAGACCCAGTACTTC,CASSFGQGGAETQYF
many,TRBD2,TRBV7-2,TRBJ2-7,TGTGCCAGCAGCTTTGGGTCTAGCGGCTACGAGCAGTACTTC,CASSFGSSGYEQYF
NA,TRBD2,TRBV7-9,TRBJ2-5,TGTGCCAGCAGCCAGGGACTAGGGATCCAAGAGACCCAGTACTTC,CASSQGLGIQETQYF
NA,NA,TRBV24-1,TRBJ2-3,TGTGCCACCAGTGACGTCGGGAGCGGCGCAGATACGCAGTATTTT,CATSDVGSGADTQYF
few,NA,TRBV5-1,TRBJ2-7,TGCGCCAGCAGCTTCGAGACGCCCCCCTACGAGCAGTACTTC,CASSFETPPYEQYF
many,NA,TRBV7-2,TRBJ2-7,TGTGCCAGCAGCCCCGGGGCCGGAGCCTACGAGCAGTACTTC,CASSPGAGAYEQYF
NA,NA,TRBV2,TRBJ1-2,TGTGCCAGCAGTGCTGCAGGGAACTATGGCTACACCTTC,CASSAAGNYGYTF
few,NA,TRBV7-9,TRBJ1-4,TGTGCCAGCAGCCTGGGGATTAATAATGAAAAACTGTTTTTT,CASSLGINNEKLFF
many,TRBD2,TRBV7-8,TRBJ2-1,TGTGCCAGCAGCTTAGCGGGAGGGATCTCCTACAATGAGCAGTTCTTC,CASSLAGGISYNEQFF
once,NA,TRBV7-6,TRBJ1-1,TGTGCCAACAGCCCGCCCCCGGGTCTTAACACTGAAGCTTTCTTT,CANSPPPGLNTEAFF
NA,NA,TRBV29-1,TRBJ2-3,TGCAGCGTGCAACCGGGACCCCCGCTTAAAGATACGCAGTATTTT,CSVQPGPPLKDTQYF
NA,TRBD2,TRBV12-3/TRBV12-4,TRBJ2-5,TGTGCCAGCACCCGGATCGGACTAGTCGGGGAGACCCAGTACTTC,CASTRIGLVGETQYF
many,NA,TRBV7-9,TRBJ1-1,TGTGCCAGCAGCTCCCCTACGGGGTTGGACACTGAAGCTTTCTTT,CASSSPTGLDTEAFF
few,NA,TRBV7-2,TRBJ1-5,TGTGCCAGCAGTCGGACTGGGAGTCAGCCCCAGCATTTT,CASSRTGSQPQHF
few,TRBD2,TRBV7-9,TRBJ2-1,TGTGCCAGCAGCACAACACTAGCGGGAGGGCCTTTTGATGAGCAGTTCTTC,CASSTTLAGGPFDEQFF
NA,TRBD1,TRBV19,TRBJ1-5,TGTGCCAGTAGTCTCCGACTTGGACAGGGCCGCAATCAGCCCCAGCATTTT,CASSLRLGQGRNQPQHF
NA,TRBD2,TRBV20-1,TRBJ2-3,TGCAGTGCTACCCCGGGACTAGCGGGGAAAGGGGATACGCAGTATTTT,CSATPGLAGKGDTQYF
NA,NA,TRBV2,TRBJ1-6,TGTGCCAGCTTCCGGCAGGGCGGTTCACCCCTCCACTTT,CASFRQGGSPLHF
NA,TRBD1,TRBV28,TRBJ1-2,TGTGCCAGCAGTTTCCCGGACAGGGGCTATGGCTACACCTTC,CASSFPDRGYGYTF
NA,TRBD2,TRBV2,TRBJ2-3,TGTGCCAGCAATCCTAGCGGAGATACGCAGTATTTT,CASNPSGDTQYF
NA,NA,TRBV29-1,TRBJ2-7,TGCAGCGTTGCGAAGGAAGGCAGGGGCTCCTACGAGCAGTACTTC,CSVAKEGRGSYEQYF
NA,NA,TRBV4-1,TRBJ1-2,TGCGCCAGCAGCCAAGATCCCCAGTATGGCTACACCTTC,CASSQDPQYGYTF
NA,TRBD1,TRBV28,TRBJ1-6,TGTGCCAGCAGTTTAGCACAGGGGGCCTTTTCACCCCTCCACTTT,CASSLAQGAFSPLHF
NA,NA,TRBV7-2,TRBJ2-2,TGTGCCAGCAGCTTAGGTCCTCTACAGGCGAACACCGGGGAGCTGTTTTTT,CASSLGPLQANTGELFF
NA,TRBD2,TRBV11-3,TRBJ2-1,TGTGCCAGCAGCCCCCAACTAACGGGAGGCCACAATGAGCAGTTCTTC,CASSPQLTGGHNEQFF
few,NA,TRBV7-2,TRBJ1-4,TGTGCCAGCAGCCCCTTCTTCATGGAAAAACTGTTTTTT,CASSPFFMEKLFF
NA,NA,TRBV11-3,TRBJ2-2,TGTGCCAGCAGCTTAGGGTGGGAGACCGGGGAGCTGTTTTTT,CASSLGWETGELFF
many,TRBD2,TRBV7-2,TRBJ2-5,TGTGCCAGCACCTTAGCGGGTCCCCAAGAGACCCAGTACTTC,CASTLAGPQETQYF
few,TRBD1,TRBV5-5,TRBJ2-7,TGTGCCAGCAGCTTCCACCGGGACAGGAAGAATCCTAGCTCCTACGAGCAGTACTTC,CASSFHRDRKNPSSYEQYF
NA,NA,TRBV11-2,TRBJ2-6,TGTGCCAGCAGCTTTAAGTTCTCTGGGGCCAACGTCCTGACTTTC,CASSFKFSGANVLTF
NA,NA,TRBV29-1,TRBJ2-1,TGCAGCGTCCCGGACACCACAAATGAGCAGTTCTTC,CSVPDTTNEQFF